A single sample is the source of the 3 T cell receptor beta chains below, sequenced in a study of cytomegalovirus exposure and HLA in healthy donors. Sequencing used immunoSEQ multiplex PCR; TCRdb keeps in-frame clones, though not all of them. The sample records 30,000 to 40,000 clones, approximately 95% being singletons. Sequenced input: PBMCs. The receptors were sampled from a man in his late teens or twenties in good health and CMV-seronegative.

The chain has TRBV30 and TRBJ2-2; 9 nucleotides align to TRBD2. V lost 0 bases to trimming and J lost 0 bases; unmatched junction nucleotides: 2. Germline assignment: CDR1 GTSNPN and CDR2 SVGIG (reference sequence). The CDR3 consists of 16 residues. This CDR3 is CAWSVLAGSNTGELFF. The CDR3 nucleotides are TGTGCCTGGAGTGTCCTAGCGGGATCGAACACCGGGGAGCTGTTTTTT.

As for this clone: An end of the junction does not agree with germline; a read error may underlie this. The chain employs TRBV7-7 and TRBJ2-1; a weak D match, TRBD2 (5 bases). Germline CDR1 SSHAT, CDR2 FNYEAQ (reference sequence). The CDR3 totals 13 residues. CDR3 sequence: CASSLAPANEQFF. CDR3 coding DNA: TGTGCTAGCAGCTTAGCGCCTGCGAATGAGCAGTTCTTC.

This chain connects TRBV29-1 to TRBJ2-5; 10 bases match TRBD2. In germline, CDR1 is SQVTM, CDR2 ANQGSEA. This CDR3 region has 13 residues. V trimming: 4 bases; J trimming: 2 bases; junction bases outside the gene matches: 1. This CDR3 is CSVAAGGQETQYF. The CDR3 region has the DNA TGCAGCGTTGCAGCGGGGGGGCAAGAGACCCAGTACTTC. Together with reference TRBV29-1 and TRBJ2-5, the CDR3 gives the full variable domain: SAVISQKPSRDICQRGTSLTIQCQVDSQVTMMFWYRQQPGQSLTLIATANQGSEATYESGFVIDKFPISRPNLTFSTLTVSNMSPEDSSIYLCSVAAGGQETQYFGPGTRLLVL.